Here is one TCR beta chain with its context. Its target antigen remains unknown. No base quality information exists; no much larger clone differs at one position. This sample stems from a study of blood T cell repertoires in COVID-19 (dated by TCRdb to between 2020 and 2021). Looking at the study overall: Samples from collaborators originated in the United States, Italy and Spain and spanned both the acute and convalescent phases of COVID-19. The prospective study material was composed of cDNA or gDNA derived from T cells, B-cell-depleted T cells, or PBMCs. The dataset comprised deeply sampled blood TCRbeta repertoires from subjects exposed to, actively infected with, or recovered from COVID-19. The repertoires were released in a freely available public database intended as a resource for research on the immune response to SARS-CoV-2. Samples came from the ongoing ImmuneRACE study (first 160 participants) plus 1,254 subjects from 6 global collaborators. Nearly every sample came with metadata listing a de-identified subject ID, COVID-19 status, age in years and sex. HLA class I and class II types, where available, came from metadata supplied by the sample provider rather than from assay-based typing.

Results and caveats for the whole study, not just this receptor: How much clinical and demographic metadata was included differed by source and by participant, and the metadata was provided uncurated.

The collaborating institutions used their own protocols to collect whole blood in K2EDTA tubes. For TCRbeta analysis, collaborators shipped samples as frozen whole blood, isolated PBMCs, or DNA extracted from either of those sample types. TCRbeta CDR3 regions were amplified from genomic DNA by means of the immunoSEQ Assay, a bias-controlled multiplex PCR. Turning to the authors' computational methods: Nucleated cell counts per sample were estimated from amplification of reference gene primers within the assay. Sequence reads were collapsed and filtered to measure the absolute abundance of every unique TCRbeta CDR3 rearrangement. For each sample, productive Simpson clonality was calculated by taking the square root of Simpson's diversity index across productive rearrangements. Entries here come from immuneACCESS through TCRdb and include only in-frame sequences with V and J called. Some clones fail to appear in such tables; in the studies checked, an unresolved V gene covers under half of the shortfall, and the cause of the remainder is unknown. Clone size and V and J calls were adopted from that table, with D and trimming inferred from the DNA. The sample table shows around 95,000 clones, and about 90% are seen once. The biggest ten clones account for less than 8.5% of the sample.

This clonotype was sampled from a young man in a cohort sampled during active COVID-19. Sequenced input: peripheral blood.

The DNA reads TGTGCCAGCAGAGGAGTTAATGAAAAACTGTTTTTT. Its product reads: CASRGVNEKLFF. This receptor chain uses TRBV6-6 and TRBJ1-4, with the D gene call left open. The germline V gene (reference sequence) specifies MNHNY as CDR1 and SVGAGI as CDR2. There are 12 amino acids in the CDR3, from cysteine to phenylalanine inclusive. The DNA shown is the 36-base CDR3, in frame from base 1. V gives up 6 bases and J gives up 4 bases, and the segment between their germline ends measures 6 bases.